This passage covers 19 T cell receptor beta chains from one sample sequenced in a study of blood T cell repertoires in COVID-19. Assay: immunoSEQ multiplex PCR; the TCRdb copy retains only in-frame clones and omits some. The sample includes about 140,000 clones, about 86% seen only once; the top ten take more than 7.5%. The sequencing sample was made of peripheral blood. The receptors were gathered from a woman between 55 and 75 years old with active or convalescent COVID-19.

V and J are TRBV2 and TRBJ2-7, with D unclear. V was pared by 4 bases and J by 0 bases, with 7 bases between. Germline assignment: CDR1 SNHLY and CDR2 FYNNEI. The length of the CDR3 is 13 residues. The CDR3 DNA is TGTGCCAGCAGTGTTTTCCGCTCCTACGAGCAGTACGTC. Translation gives CASSVFRSYEQYV.

CDR3 coding DNA: TGTGCCAGCAGGCTAGGGGTTGGTCATGGCTACACCTTC. It codes for CASRLGVGHGYTF. This chain joins TRBV27 and TRBJ1-2; TRBD1 might be the D (5 bases). CDR1 is MNHEY, CDR2 SMNVEV, per germline (reference sequence). The ends were cut back, 6 bases at V and 6 bases at J, with 14 bases in the middle. The CDR3 runs 13 residues.

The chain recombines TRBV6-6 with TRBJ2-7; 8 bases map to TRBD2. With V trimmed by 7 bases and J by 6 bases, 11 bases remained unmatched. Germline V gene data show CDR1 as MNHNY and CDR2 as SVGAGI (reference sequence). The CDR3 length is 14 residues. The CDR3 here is CASTPGSLAVEQYF. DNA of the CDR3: TGTGCCAGCACTCCCGGCTCACTAGCGGTCGAGCAGTACTTC.

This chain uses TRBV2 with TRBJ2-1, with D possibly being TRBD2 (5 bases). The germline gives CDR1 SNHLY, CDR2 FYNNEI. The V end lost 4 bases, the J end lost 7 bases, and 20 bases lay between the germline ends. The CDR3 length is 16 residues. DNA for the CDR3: TGTGCCAGCAGTGTCCTACAGATGGGAGTCGGGAATGAGCAGTTCTTC. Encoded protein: CASSVLQMGVGNEQFF.

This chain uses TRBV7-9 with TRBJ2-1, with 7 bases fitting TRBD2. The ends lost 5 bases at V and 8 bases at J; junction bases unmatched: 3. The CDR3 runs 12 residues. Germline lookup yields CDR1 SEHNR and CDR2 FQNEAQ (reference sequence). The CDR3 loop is CASSREVDEQFF. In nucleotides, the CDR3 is TGTGCCAGCAGCCGGGAGGTGGATGAGCAGTTCTTC.

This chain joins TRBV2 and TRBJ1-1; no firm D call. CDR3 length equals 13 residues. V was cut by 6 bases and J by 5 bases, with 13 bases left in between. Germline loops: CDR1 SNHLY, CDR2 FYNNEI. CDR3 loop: CASRAERDTEAFF. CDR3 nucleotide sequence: TGTGCCAGCAGGGCCGAGAGGGATACTGAAGCTTTCTTT.

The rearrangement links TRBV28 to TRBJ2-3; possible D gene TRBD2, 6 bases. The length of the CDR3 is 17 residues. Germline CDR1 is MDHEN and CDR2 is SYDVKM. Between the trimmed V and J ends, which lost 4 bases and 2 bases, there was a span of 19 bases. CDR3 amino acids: CASSSRLGQRNTDTQYF. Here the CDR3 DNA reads TGTGCCAGCAGTTCGAGACTAGGACAAAGGAACACAGATACGCAGTATTTT.

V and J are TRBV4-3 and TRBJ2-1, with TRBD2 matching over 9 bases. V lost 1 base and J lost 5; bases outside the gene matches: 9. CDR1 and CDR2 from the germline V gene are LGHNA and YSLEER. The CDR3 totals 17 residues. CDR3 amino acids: CASSQGGSGRADNEQFF. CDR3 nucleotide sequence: TGCGCCAGCAGCCAAGGGGGTAGCGGGAGAGCTGACAATGAGCAGTTCTTC.

The CDR3 region has the DNA TGTGCCAGCACCCCTCCGGGACAGGGGGCGAGGGAGCAGTACTTC. As protein: CASTPPGQGAREQYF. V usage is TRBV11-2 and J usage is TRBJ2-7, with 12 bases fitting TRBD1. This CDR3 has 15 amino acids. Trimming cost V 7 bases and J 7 bases; bases outside gene matches: 11. CDR1 and CDR2 from the germline V gene are SGHAT and FQNNGV. Combining the CDR3 with reference TRBV11-2 and TRBJ2-7 gives the whole variable domain EAGVAQSPRYKIIEKRQSVAFWCNPISGHATLYWYQQILGQGPKLLIQFQNNGVVDDSQLPKDRFSAERLKGVDSTLKIQPAKLEDSAVYLCASTPPGQGAREQYFGPGTRLTVT.

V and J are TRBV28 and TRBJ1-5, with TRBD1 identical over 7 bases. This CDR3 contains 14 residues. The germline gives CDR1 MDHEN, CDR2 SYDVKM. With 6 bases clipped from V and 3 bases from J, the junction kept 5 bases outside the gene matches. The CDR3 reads CASRLGQINQPQHF. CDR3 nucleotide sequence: TGTGCCAGCAGGTTGGGACAGATCAATCAGCCCCAGCATTTT.

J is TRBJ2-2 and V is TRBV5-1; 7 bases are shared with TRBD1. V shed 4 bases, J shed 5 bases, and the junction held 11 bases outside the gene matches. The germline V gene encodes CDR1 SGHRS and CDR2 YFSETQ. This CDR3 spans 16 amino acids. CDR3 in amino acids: CASSPIGGLGTGELFF. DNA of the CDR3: TGCGCCAGCAGCCCTATAGGGGGCCTGGGAACCGGGGAGCTGTTTTTT.

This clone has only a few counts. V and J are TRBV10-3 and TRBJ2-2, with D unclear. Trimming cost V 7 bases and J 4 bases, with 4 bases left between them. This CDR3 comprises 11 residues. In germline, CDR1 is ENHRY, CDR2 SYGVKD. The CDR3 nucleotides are TGTGCCATCACGGGCACCGGGGAGCTGTTTTTT. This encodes CAITGTGELFF.

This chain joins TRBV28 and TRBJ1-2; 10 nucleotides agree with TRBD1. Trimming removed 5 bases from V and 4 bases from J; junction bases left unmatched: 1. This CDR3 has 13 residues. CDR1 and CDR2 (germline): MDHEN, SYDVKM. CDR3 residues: CASSRDRGYGYTF. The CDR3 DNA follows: TGTGCCAGCAGTCGGGACAGGGGCTATGGCTACACCTTC.

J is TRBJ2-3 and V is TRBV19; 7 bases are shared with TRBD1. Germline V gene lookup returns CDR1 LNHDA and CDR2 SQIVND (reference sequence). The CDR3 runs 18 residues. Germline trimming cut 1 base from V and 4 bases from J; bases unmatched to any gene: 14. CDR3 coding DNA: TGTGCCAGTAGTATAGGCCCCCCAGATACAGGGGATGCAGATACGCAGTATTTT. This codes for CASSIGPPDTGDADTQYF.

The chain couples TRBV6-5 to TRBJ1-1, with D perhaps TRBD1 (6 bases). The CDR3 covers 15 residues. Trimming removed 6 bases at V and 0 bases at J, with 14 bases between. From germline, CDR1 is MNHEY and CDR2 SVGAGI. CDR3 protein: CASRRGQNMNTEAFF. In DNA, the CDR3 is TGTGCCAGCAGGAGAGGACAGAACATGAACACTGAAGCTTTCTTT.

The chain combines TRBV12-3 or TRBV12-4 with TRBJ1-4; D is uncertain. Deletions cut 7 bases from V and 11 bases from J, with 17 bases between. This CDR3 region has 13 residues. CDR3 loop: CASTPRRGTKLFF. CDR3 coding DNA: TGTGCCAGCACCCCTCGGAGAGGAACCAAACTGTTTTTT.

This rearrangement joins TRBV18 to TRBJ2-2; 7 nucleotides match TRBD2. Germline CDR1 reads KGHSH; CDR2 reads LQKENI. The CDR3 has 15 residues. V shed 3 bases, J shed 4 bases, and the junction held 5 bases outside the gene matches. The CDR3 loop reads CASSPWDYLTGELFF. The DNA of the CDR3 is TGTGCCAGCTCACCTTGGGACTACCTCACCGGGGAGCTGTTTTTT.

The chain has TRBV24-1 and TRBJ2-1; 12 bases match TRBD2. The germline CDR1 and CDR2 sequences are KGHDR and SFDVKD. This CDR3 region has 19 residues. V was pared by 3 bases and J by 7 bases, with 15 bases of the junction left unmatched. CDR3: CATSDGGLAGLRNQNEQFF. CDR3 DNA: TGTGCCACCAGTGATGGGGGACTAGCGGGTCTCCGAAACCAAAATGAGCAGTTCTTC.

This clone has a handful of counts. This chain's CDR3 is CASSLWGGAGAQETQYF. As DNA, the CDR3 is TGTGCCAGCAGCTTATGGGGTGGGGCGGGAGCACAAGAGACCCAGTACTTC. The chain has TRBV11-2 and TRBJ2-5, with 7 bases that match TRBD2. Germline CDR1 is SGHAT and CDR2 is FQNNGV. V was clipped by 2 bases and J by 2 bases; unmatched bases: 11. The CDR3 is made up of 17 amino acids.